This entry lists 18 T cell receptor beta chains sequenced from one sample in a study of molecular identifiers for immune sequencing clone quantification. TCRdb reanalysed the PCR reads using MiXCR and keeps one entry per CDR3 protein. The sample carries about 640,000 distinct CDR3 sequences, just under 20% recorded once. Sequenced input: naive CD8+ T cells from blood, with Jurkat cell RNA spiked in. The subset was: FACS-sorted CD8+CD4-CCR7+CD45RA+ naive T cells. The receptor source for this set is a human donor in good health. Some libraries in this study had Jurkat cell RNA spiked in.

This clonotype was detected many times. The J gene is TRBJ1-1, the V gene TRBV6-1; tentatively, D is TRBD1 (5 bases). The V and J ends lost 3 bases and 5 bases respectively, with 13 bases between them. Per the germline V gene, CDR1 is MNHNS and CDR2 is SASEGT. The CDR3 length is 14 residues. The CDR3 reads CASSDGQGWTEAFF. The DNA for the CDR3 is TGTGCCAGCAGTGACGGGCAGGGTTGGACTGAAGCTTTCTTT.

This clonotype was found many times. The genes are TRBV19 and TRBJ1-5; the D is unclear. Per the germline V gene, CDR1 is LNHDA and CDR2 is SQIVND (reference sequence). This CDR3 is built from 15 residues. Trimming left V 0 bases short and J 6 bases short, with 12 bases between. CDR3 protein: CASSIDRAALQPQHF. CDR3 sequence (DNA): TGTGCCAGTAGTATAGATCGGGCGGCGCTTCAGCCCCAGCATTTT.

As concerns this clonotype: One end of the junction is discordant with germline, which a read error may explain. The J gene is TRBJ2-3, the V gene TRBV12-3 or TRBV12-4; D perhaps matches TRBD1 (5 bases). This CDR3 is built from 15 residues. The CDR3 region has the DNA TGTGCCAGCAGTGTCGACAGAGAGTTCACAGATACGCAGTGCTTT. Translated: CASSVDREFTDTQCF.

This clonotype has a count of ten or more. This chain links TRBV6-6 with TRBJ2-7, with a possible D match to TRBD2 (5 bases). CDR1 MNHNY and CDR2 SVGAGI come from the germline V gene (reference sequence). The V end was cut by 5 bases, the J end by 3 bases, with 17 bases between. The CDR3 consists of 15 residues. CDR3 amino acids: CASSPRTPTNYEQYF. The CDR3 DNA sequence: TGTGCCAGCAGTCCCCGGACTCCGACCAACTACGAGCAGTACTTC.

This clonotype has only a few counts. This chain connects TRBV19 to TRBJ1-2; no clear D. The V gene lost 3 bases and the J gene lost 11 bases, with 25 bases spanning the gap. Germline CDR1 is LNHDA and CDR2 is SQIVND (reference sequence). This CDR3 region has 16 residues. The CDR3 spells CASSIRFGRPVVNYTF. The CDR3 DNA reads TGTGCCAGTAGTATCCGTTTTGGCCGGCCAGTAGTCAATTACACCTTC.

This clonotype has a count of ten or more. The CDR3 region has the DNA TGCGCCAGCAGCTTGGGGACAGGGGATGAAAAACTGTTTTTT. Its translation is CASSLGTGDEKLFF. The chain has TRBV5-1 and TRBJ1-4, with TRBD1 matching 9 bases. After removal of 0 bases from V and 6 bases from J, the junction contained 0 bases not matched to a gene. Per the germline V gene, CDR1 is SGHRS and CDR2 is YFSETQ. The CDR3 has 14 amino acids. The variable domain in full, completed from reference TRBV5-1 and TRBJ1-4, reads KAGVTQTPRYLIKTRGQQVTLSCSPISGHRSVSWYQQTPGQGLQFLFEYFSETQRNKGNFPGRFSGRQFSNSRSEMNVSTLELGDSALYLCASSLGTGDEKLFFGSGTQLSVL.

The rearrangement uses TRBV30 and TRBJ2-3; 9 bases map to TRBD2. Per the germline V gene, CDR1 is GTSNPN and CDR2 is SVGIG (reference sequence). V lost 0 bases to trimming and J lost 4 bases; unmatched junction nucleotides: 5. This CDR3 contains 15 residues. The CDR3 DNA is TGTGCCTGGAGTGTGGGTAGCGGGAGCGCAGATACGCAGTATTTT. Its translation: CAWSVGSGSADTQYF. Together with reference TRBV30 and TRBJ2-3, the CDR3 gives the full variable domain: SQTIHQWPATLVQPVGSPLSLECTVEGTSNPNLYWYRQAAGRGLQLLFYSVGIGQISSEVPQNLSASRPQDRQFILSSKKLLLSDSGFYLCAWSVGSGSADTQYFGPGTRLTVL.

Written as DNA, the CDR3 is TGTGCCAGCAGACTCCCGGGACTAGGCTCCTACAATGAGCAGTTCTTC. Its translation: CASRLPGLGSYNEQFF. The chain recombines TRBV5-8 with TRBJ2-1, with 8 nucleotides matching TRBD2. With 5 bases clipped from V and 0 bases from J, the junction kept 7 bases outside the gene matches. This CDR3 comprises 16 residues. Germline lookup yields CDR1 SGHTS and CDR2 YDEGEE.

This clonotype was detected many times. V usage is TRBV9 and J usage is TRBJ2-3, with 10 bases identical to TRBD2. Germline-derived CDR1 and CDR2 are SGDLS and YYNGEE. J was trimmed by 6 bases and V by 3 bases; bases with no gene match: 7. The CDR3 totals 15 residues. In DNA, the CDR3 is TGTGCCAGCAGCGAACTAGCGGGGTCGCATGATACGCAGTATTTT. Amino acids: CASSELAGSHDTQYF.

Many counts were recorded for this clonotype. The rearrangement joins TRBV5-6 to TRBJ1-1; D is perhaps TRBD1 (5 bases). V was clipped by 0 bases and J by 0 bases, with 9 bases between them. The CDR3 is 15 residues long. Germline values: CDR1 SGHDT, CDR2 YYEEEE. DNA for the CDR3: TGTGCCAGCAGCTTGGCTGGGACGGTGAACACTGAAGCTTTCTTT. Protein product: CASSLAGTVNTEAFF.

With regard to this clonotype: This may be a read error, as it is one base from a much larger clone. As DNA, the CDR3 is TGCGCCAGCAGCCAAGATTGGCTAGCGCCTCCCTACGAGCAGTACTTC. It specifies CASSQDWLAPPYEQYF. The chain links TRBV4-3 to TRBJ2-7, with D maybe TRBD2 (6 bases). The CDR3 is 16 amino acids. Germline CDR1 reads LGHNA; CDR2 reads YSLEER. Trimming removed 0 bases at V and 2 bases at J, with 14 bases between.

This clonotype was seen repeatedly, ten times or more. The V and J genes are TRBV11-2 and TRBJ2-1; D remains unclear. Per the germline V gene, CDR1 is SGHAT and CDR2 is FQNNGV. V shed 2 bases and J shed 2 bases, with 13 bases lying between them. The CDR3 loop spans 16 amino acids. The CDR3 loop reads CASSLKDLPPYNEQFF. As DNA, the CDR3 is TGTGCCAGCAGCTTAAAGGACCTACCCCCCTACAATGAGCAGTTCTTC.

This clonotype was detected ten times or more. The chain joins TRBV12-3 or TRBV12-4 to TRBJ1-2, with a possible D match to TRBD1 (6 bases). V gave up 4 bases and J gave up 0 bases, with 12 bases separating them. CDR3 length: 15 amino acids. In DNA, the CDR3 is TGTGCCAGCAGTTCCGGACGGGGGCCTAACTATGGCTACACCTTC. Protein sequence: CASSSGRGPNYGYTF.

This clonotype was seen ten or more times. The rearrangement links TRBV2 to TRBJ2-2; 7 bases fit TRBD1. CDR1 SNHLY and CDR2 FYNNEI come from the germline V gene. Unmatched junction bases numbered 13, after V lost 5 bases and J lost 4 bases. The CDR3 runs to 17 residues. The CDR3 reads CASSKPTGTAGTGELFF. The DNA for the CDR3 is TGTGCCAGCAGTAAACCCACCGGGACAGCAGGCACCGGGGAGCTGTTTTTT.

A few counts support this clonotype. V and J are TRBV7-9 and TRBJ1-1; 7 bases fit TRBD1. CDR3 length: 17 amino acids. Germline trimming cut 1 base from V and 0 bases from J; bases unmatched to any gene: 8. Germline CDR1 reads SEHNR; CDR2 reads FQNEAQ (reference sequence). CDR3 DNA: TGTGCCAGCAGCTTAGAGGTGAGAGGGGGCATGAACACTGAAGCTTTCTTT. Translation: CASSLEVRGGMNTEAFF.

This clonotype was observed at least ten times. The CDR3 here is CASSLGHLSEQYF. Here the CDR3 DNA reads TGTGCCAGCAGTCTCGGACACCTCAGCGAGCAGTACTTC. V gene TRBV28 combines with J gene TRBJ2-7; D possibly corresponds to TRBD1 (5 bases). CDR3 size: 13 residues. Germline CDR1 MDHEN, CDR2 SYDVKM. V was cut by 5 bases and J by 6 bases, with 14 bases left in between.

This clonotype has ten or more counts. The V gene is TRBV5-5, the J gene TRBJ1-4; D uncertain. This CDR3 has 14 residues. V was cut by 4 bases and J by 5 bases, with 12 bases left in between. Germline CDR1 and CDR2: SGHKS and YYEKEE (reference sequence). The CDR3 loop reads CASSPAGQNEKLFF. In DNA form, the CDR3 reads TGTGCCAGCAGCCCCGCCGGGCAGAATGAAAAACTGTTTTTT.

J is TRBJ2-7 and V is TRBV23-1; TRBD1 matches at 8 bases. TRBV23-1 is placed among ORFs of uncertain function. The ends lost 0 bases at V and 3 bases at J; junction bases unmatched: 7. The CDR3 spans 16 residues. The chain's CDR3 is CASSQSRDRLNYEQYF. CDR3 DNA: TGCGCCAGCAGTCAATCCCGGGACAGGTTGAACTACGAGCAGTACTTC.